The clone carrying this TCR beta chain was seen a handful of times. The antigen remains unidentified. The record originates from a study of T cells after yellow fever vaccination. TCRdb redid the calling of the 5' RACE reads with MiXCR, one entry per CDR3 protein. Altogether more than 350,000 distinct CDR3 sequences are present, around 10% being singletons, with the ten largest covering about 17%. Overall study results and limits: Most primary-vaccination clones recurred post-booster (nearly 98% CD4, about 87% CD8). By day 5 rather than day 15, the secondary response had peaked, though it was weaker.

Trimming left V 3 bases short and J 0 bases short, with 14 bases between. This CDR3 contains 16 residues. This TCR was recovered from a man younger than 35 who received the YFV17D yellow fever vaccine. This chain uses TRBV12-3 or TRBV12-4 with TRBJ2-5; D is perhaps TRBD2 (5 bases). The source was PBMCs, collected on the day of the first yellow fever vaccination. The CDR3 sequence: CASSLVPWENQETQYF. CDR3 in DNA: TGTGCCAGCAGTTTGGTTCCGTGGGAGAACCAAGAGACCCAGTACTTC.